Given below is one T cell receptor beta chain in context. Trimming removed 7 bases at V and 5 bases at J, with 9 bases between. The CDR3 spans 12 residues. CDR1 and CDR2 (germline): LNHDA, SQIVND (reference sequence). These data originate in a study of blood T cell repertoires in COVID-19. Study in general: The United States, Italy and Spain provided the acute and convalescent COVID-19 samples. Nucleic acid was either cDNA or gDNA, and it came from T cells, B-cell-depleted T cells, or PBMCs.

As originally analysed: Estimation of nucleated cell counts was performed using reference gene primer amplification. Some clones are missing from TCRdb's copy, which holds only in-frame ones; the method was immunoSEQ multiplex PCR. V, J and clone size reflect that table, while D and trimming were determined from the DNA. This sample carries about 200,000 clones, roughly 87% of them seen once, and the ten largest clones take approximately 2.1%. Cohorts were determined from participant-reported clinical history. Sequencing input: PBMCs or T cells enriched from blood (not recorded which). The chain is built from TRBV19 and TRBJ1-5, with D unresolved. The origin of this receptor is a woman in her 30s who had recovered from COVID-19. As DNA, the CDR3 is TGTGCCAGTACTGCGGGTTATCAGCCCCAGCATTTT. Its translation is CASTAGYQPQHF.